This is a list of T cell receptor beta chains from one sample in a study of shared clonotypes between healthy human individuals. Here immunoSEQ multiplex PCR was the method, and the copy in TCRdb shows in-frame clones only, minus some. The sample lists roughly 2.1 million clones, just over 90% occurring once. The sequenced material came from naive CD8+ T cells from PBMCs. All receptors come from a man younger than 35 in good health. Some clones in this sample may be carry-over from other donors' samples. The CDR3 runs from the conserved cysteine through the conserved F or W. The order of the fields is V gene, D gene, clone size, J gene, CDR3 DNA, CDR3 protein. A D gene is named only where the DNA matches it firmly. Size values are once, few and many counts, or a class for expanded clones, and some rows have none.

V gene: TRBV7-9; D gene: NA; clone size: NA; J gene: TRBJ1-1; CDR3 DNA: TGTGCCAGCAGCATGGGACACTATACGGACACTGAAGCTTTCTTT; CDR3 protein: CASSMGHYTDTEAFF
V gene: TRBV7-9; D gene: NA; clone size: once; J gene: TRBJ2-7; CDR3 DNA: TGTGCCAGCAGCCCCCGGACTGGTTTCTACGAGCAGTACTTC; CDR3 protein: CASSPRTGFYEQYF
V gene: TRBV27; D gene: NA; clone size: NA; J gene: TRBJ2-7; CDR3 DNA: TGTGCCAGCAGTTTATCAGGGTCGGATTACGAGCAGTACTTC; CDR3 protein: CASSLSGSDYEQYF
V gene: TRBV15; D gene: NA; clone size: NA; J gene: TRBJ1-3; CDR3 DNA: TGTGCCACCAGCAGAGACTTAGAAGGTCACCGAGACACCATATATTTT; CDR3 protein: CATSRDLEGHRDTIYF
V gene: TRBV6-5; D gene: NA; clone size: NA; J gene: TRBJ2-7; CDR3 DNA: TGTGCCAGCAGAGGGGGCTCCTACGAGCAGTACTTC; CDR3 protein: CASRGGSYEQYF
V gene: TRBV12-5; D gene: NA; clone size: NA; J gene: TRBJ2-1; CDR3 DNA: TGTGCTAGTGGTTTCGGATACAATGAGCAGTTCTTC; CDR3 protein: CASGFGYNEQFF
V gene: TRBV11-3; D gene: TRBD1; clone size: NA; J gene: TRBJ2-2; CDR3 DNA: TGTGCCAGCAGCCCGGGACAGGGACCCGGGGAGCTGTTTTTT; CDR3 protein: CASSPGQGPGELFF
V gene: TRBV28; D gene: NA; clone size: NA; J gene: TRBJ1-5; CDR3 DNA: TGTGCCAGCAACAGGGTTAGCAATCAGCCCCAGCATTTT; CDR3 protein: CASNRVSNQPQHF
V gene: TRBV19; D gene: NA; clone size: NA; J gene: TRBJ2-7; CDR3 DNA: TGTGCCAGTAGTATAAGCGCGGGATTCACCTACGAGCAGTACTTC; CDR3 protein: CASSISAGFTYEQYF
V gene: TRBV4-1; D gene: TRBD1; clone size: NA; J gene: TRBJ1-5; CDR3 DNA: TGCGCCAGCAGCCAAGATGGGACAGGGATTTATCAGCCCCAGCATTTT; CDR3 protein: CASSQDGTGIYQPQHF
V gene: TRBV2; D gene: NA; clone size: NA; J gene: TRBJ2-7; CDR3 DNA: TGTGCCAGCAGCGAGGGATCCTCCTACGAGCAGTACTTC; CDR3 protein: CASSEGSSYEQYF
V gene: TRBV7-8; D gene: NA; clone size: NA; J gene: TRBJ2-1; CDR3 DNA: TGTGCCAGCAGCTTATTAAGGTCGGAATACAATGAGCAGTTCTTC; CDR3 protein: CASSLLRSEYNEQFF
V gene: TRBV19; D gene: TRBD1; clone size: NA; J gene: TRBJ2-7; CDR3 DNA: TGTGCCAGTAGTCCTCCGGGACAGGGGGCTTCTTACGAGCAGTACTTC; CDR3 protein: CASSPPGQGASYEQYF
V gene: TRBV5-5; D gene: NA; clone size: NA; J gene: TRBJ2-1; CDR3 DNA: TGTGCCAGCAGCTCCGAAGGGTTTCGAAACTCCTACAATGAGCAGTTCTTC; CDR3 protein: CASSSEGFRNSYNEQFF
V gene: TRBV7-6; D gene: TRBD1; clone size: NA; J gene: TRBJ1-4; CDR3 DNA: TGTGCCAGCAGCGTCAACAGGGGTTCAAATGAAAAACTGTTTTTT; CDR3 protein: CASSVNRGSNEKLFF
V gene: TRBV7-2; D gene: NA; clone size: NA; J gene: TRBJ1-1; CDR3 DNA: TGTGCCAGCAGCTTAGAAGGGCGGCTCCGGCGGAACACTGAAGCTTTCTTT; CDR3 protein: CASSLEGRLRRNTEAFF
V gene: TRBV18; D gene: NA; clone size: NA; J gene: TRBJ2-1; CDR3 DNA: TGTGCCAGCTCACCGGGGCCGCGCCGGTCTTCAAGCTCCTACAATGAGCAGTTCTTC; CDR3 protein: CASSPGPRRSSSSYNEQFF
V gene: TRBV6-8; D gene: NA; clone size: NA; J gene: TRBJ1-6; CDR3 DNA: TGTGCCAGCAGTTACCGACCGTACCACTTT; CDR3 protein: CASSYRPYHF
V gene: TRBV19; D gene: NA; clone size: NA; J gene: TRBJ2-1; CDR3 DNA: TGTGCCAGTACCCCCCAACCCGGCGGCTACAATGAGCAGTTCTTC; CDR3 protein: CASTPQPGGYNEQFF
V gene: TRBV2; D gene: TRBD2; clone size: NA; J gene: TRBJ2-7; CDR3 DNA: TGTGCCAGCAGTGAGTACAGCGGGAGTTACTACGAGCAGTACTTC; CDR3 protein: CASSEYSGSYYEQYF
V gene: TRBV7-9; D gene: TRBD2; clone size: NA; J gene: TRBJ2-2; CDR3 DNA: TGTGCCAGCAGCTTACATGGGGGGGACCACACCGGGGAGCTGTTTTTT; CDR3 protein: CASSLHGGDHTGELFF
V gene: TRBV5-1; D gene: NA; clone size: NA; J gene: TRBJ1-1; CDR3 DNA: TGCGCCAGCAGCTGGACGGGTCTAAACACTGAAGCTTTCTTT; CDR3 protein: CASSWTGLNTEAFF
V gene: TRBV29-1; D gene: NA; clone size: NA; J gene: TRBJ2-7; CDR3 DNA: TGCAGCGTTGAAGCGGGCGCCGGCTACGAGCAGTACTTC; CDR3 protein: CSVEAGAGYEQYF
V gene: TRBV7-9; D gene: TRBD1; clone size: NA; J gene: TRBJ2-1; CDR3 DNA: TGTGCCAGCAGCCCCGGGACAGGGGTGACCTACAATGAGCAGTTCTTC; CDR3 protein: CASSPGTGVTYNEQFF
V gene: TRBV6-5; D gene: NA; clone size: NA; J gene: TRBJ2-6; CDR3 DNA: TGTGCCAGCAGTTACCAAGGCGAGGGGGCCAACGTCCTGACTTTC; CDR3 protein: CASSYQGEGANVLTF
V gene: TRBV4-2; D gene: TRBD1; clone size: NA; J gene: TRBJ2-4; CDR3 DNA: TGTGCCAGCAGCCAAGATTTCAGGGGGCGAACGGACATTCAGTACTTC; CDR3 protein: CASSQDFRGRTDIQYF
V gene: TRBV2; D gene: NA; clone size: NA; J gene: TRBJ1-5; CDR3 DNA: TGTGCCAGCAGTGACCCCAATCAGCCCCAGCATTTT; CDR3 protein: CASSDPNQPQHF
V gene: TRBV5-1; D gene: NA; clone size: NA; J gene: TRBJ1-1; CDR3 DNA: TGCGCCAGCAGCGCCGAAATTAGGGGTTCCACTGAAGCTTTCTTT; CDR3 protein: CASSAEIRGSTEAFF
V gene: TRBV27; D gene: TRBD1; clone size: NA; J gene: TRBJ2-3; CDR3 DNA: TGTGCCAGCAGTCTCTTACCGGGACAGGGGACAGATACGCAGTATTTT; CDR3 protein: CASSLLPGQGTDTQYF
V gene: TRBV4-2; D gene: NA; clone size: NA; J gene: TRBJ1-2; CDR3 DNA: TGTGCCAGCAGCCCACAGGAGAAATCCACTAACTATGGCTACACCTTC; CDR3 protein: CASSPQEKSTNYGYTF
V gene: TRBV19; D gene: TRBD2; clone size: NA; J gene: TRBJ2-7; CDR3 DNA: TGTGCCAGTAGTCTGGGACTAGCGAGCTCCTACGAGCAGTACTTC; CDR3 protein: CASSLGLASSYEQYF
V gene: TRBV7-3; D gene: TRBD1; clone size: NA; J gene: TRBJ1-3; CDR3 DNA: TGTGCCAGCAGCTTCGCAGGGGGTTCTGGAAACACCATATATTTT; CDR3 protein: CASSFAGGSGNTIYF
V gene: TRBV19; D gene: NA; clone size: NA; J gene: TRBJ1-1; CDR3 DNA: TGTGCCAGTAGTATAGATCTAGAGGTCTTGGGGAACACTGAAGCTTTCTTT; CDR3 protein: CASSIDLEVLGNTEAFF
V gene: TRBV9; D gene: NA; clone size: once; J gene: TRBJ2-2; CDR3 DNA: TGTGCCAGCAGCGGCCGAGGGACCGGGGAGCTGTTTTTT; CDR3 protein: CASSGRGTGELFF
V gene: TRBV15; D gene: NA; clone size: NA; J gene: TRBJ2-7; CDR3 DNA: TGTGCCACCAGCAGATATGGTCCCTACGAGCAGTACTTC; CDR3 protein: CATSRYGPYEQYF
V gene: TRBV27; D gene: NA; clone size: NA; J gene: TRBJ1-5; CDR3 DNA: TGTGCTTCCGCGGTGGGCAGGAGCAATCAGCCCCAGCATTTT; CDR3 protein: CASAVGRSNQPQHF
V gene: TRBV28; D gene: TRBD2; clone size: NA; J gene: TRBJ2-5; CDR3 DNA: TGTGCCAGCAGGGCGCGGGGGTCAGAGACCCAGTACTTC; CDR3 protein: CASRARGSETQYF
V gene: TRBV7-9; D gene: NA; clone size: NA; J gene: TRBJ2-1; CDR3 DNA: TGTGCCAGCAACTTACACGGCGGGGTAAATGAGCAGTTCTTC; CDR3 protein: CASNLHGGVNEQFF
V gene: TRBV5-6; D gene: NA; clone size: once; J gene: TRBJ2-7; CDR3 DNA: TGTGCCAGCAGCTTGGCTAGGAGCTCCTACGAGCAGTACTTC; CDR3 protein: CASSLARSSYEQYF
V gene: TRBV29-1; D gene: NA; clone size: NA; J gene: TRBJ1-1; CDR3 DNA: TGCAGCGTTGAGGTCTTGAACACTGAAGCTTTCTTT; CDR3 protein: CSVEVLNTEAFF
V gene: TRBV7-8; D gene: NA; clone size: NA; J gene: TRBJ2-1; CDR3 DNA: TGTGCCAGCAGCTTAGTGGCGGGCTCTGAGCAGTTCTTC; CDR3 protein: CASSLVAGSEQFF
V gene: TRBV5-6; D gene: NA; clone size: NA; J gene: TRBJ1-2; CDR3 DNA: TGTGCCAGCAGCTTGGGACAAGGAAACTATGGCTACACCTTC; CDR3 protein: CASSLGQGNYGYTF
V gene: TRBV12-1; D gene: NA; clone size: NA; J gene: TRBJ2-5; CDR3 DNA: TGTGCCAGCAGCCAGCATTGGCTAGCGGGTCTCCAAGAGACCCAGTACTTC; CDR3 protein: CASSQHWLAGLQETQYF
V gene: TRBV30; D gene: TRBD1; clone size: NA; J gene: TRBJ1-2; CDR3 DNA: TGTGCCTGGAGTTACAGGGGCTATGGCTACACCTTC; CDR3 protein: CAWSYRGYGYTF
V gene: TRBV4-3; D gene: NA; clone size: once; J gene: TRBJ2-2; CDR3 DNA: TGCGCCAGCAGCCACCAACTAGCTTCCACCGGGGAGCTGTTTTTT; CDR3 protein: CASSHQLASTGELFF
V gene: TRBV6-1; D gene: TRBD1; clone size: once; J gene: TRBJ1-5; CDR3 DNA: TGTGCCAGCATCTCTAGGGACAGGGAAGAGCCCCAGCATTTT; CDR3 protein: CASISRDREEPQHF
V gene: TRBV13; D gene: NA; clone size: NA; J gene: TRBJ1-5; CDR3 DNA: TGTGCCAGCAGCATACGACACAATAATCAGCCCCAGCATTTT; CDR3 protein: CASSIRHNNQPQHF